Included here is one T cell receptor (beta chain) sequence, with context. Its antigen remains unidentified. The entry originates in a study of T cells and Merkel cell carcinoma outcomes. Study-level results: In Merkel cell carcinoma, repertoire and T-cell density reportedly predicted outcomes.

The repertoire was sequenced with immunoSEQ multiplex PCR; TCRdb's copy has only in-frame clones and lacks some. The sample lists approximately 10,000 clones; over 95% were seen once. V shed 2 bases and J shed 5 bases, with 16 bases lying between them. This CDR3 spans 15 amino acids. Germline lookup yields CDR1 SNHLY and CDR2 FYNNEI. This sequence was found in a human donor with Merkel cell carcinoma. V and J are TRBV2 and TRBJ2-7, with a weak D call TRBD1 (5 bases). Sequencing was carried out using tumor tissue from Merkel cell carcinoma. The CDR3 sequence is CASSEYGGGADEQYF. DNA for the CDR3: TGTGCCAGCAGTGAATATGGTGGTGGGGCGGACGAGCAGTACTTC.